The rows below give T cell receptor beta chains drawn from one sample of a study of monozygotic twins with cystic fibrosis. The repertoire was sequenced with immunoSEQ multiplex PCR; TCRdb's copy has only in-frame clones and lacks some. Of approximately 36,000 clones listed, about 93% are singletons. The material sequenced was blood. These receptor sequences come from a boy younger than 10 with cystic fibrosis. Both conserved end residues are part of each CDR3. Fields, in order: V gene, D gene, J gene, clone size, CDR3 DNA, CDR3 protein. A D gene is named only where the DNA matches it firmly. Some rows mark clone size as missing; the rest say once, few, many or name a class of expanded clone.

v_gene: TRBV7-3
d_gene: -
j_gene: TRBJ1-1
abundance: -
CDR3nt: TGTGCCAGCAGCTTAGGGGGACGGGATGAAGCTTTCTTT
CDR3aa: CASSLGGRDEAFF

v_gene: TRBV19
d_gene: -
j_gene: TRBJ1-1
abundance: -
CDR3nt: TGTGCCAGTAGTATTGCAGCGATGAACACTGAAGCTTTCTTT
CDR3aa: CASSIAAMNTEAFF

v_gene: TRBV2
d_gene: -
j_gene: TRBJ2-7
abundance: -
CDR3nt: TGTGCCAGCACCCCTTTGGACCGGTACTCCTACGAGCAGTACTTC
CDR3aa: CASTPLDRYSYEQYF

v_gene: TRBV13
d_gene: TRBD2
j_gene: TRBJ2-3
abundance: -
CDR3nt: TGTGCCAGCAGCTTAGTGACTAGCGGGGGGCGGAAGTATTTT
CDR3aa: CASSLVTSGGRKYF

v_gene: TRBV4-3
d_gene: -
j_gene: TRBJ1-2
abundance: -
CDR3nt: TGCGCCAGCAGCCAAGATCCGTGGGGAGACAACTATGGCTACACCTTC
CDR3aa: CASSQDPWGDNYGYTF

v_gene: TRBV10-3
d_gene: TRBD1
j_gene: TRBJ2-7
abundance: -
CDR3nt: TGTGCCATCAGCCCAGGGGGCTCCTACGAGCAGTACTTC
CDR3aa: CAISPGGSYEQYF

v_gene: TRBV11-2
d_gene: -
j_gene: TRBJ2-1
abundance: -
CDR3nt: TGTGCCAGCAGCCCCGGGGACGGGTCATACAATGAGCAGTTCTTC
CDR3aa: CASSPGDGSYNEQFF

v_gene: TRBV5-1
d_gene: -
j_gene: TRBJ1-6
abundance: -
CDR3nt: TGCGCCAGCAGCTTGGCTGGGTCTCGTGGTGGGGCGAGTGAACCCCTCCACTTT
CDR3aa: CASSLAGSRGGASEPLHF

v_gene: TRBV7-9
d_gene: -
j_gene: TRBJ2-1
abundance: -
CDR3nt: TGTGCCAGCAGCTTACTTTTCAATGAGCAGTTCTTC
CDR3aa: CASSLLFNEQFF

v_gene: TRBV7-9
d_gene: TRBD2
j_gene: TRBJ2-7
abundance: -
CDR3nt: TGTGCCAGCAGCTTCGGACTAGCGGGGGACGAGCAGTACTTC
CDR3aa: CASSFGLAGDEQYF

v_gene: TRBV7-9
d_gene: TRBD1
j_gene: TRBJ2-7
abundance: -
CDR3nt: TGTGCCAGCAGCTTAGGAACCGGGACAGGGCTTTACGAGCAGTACTTC
CDR3aa: CASSLGTGTGLYEQYF

v_gene: TRBV5-8
d_gene: -
j_gene: TRBJ1-5
abundance: -
CDR3nt: TGTGCCAGCAGCTTGGTGCCAGGGAACGTCGACAATCAGCCCCAGCATTTT
CDR3aa: CASSLVPGNVDNQPQHF

v_gene: TRBV7-7
d_gene: -
j_gene: TRBJ2-2
abundance: once
CDR3nt: TGTGCTAGCAGCTTAAAGCCAGGGCCAGGCGGGGAGCTGTTTTTT
CDR3aa: CASSLKPGPGGELFF

v_gene: TRBV10-3
d_gene: TRBD1
j_gene: TRBJ1-1
abundance: -
CDR3nt: TGTGCCATCAGTTCCGGGACAGGGGTCTCCACTGAAGCTTTCTTT
CDR3aa: CAISSGTGVSTEAFF

v_gene: TRBV7-3
d_gene: -
j_gene: TRBJ1-6
abundance: -
CDR3nt: TGTGCCAGCAGCCTCGGGGGGGCTTCTAATTCACCCCTCCACTTT
CDR3aa: CASSLGGASNSPLHF

v_gene: TRBV27
d_gene: -
j_gene: TRBJ1-1
abundance: -
CDR3nt: TGTGCCAGCTACAAAAGGTGGGCCCAAGGGACTGAAGCTTTCTTT
CDR3aa: CASYKRWAQGTEAFF

v_gene: TRBV5-4
d_gene: -
j_gene: TRBJ2-7
abundance: -
CDR3nt: TGTGCCAGCAGCTTGGGACAGGCAAGCTACGAGCAGTACTTC
CDR3aa: CASSLGQASYEQYF

v_gene: TRBV7-2
d_gene: -
j_gene: TRBJ1-1
abundance: -
CDR3nt: TGTGCCAGCAGCTTTAAACAGGACCCGGCAGCTTTCTTT
CDR3aa: CASSFKQDPAAFF

v_gene: TRBV5-6
d_gene: TRBD1
j_gene: TRBJ1-4
abundance: once
CDR3nt: TGTGCCAGCAGCGGAACGGGACAGTTTAATGAAAAACTGTTTTTT
CDR3aa: CASSGTGQFNEKLFF

v_gene: TRBV5-1
d_gene: -
j_gene: TRBJ2-2
abundance: -
CDR3nt: TGCGCCAGCAGCTTGGTAGCGTCGAACACCGGGGAGCTGTTTTTT
CDR3aa: CASSLVASNTGELFF

v_gene: TRBV29-1
d_gene: -
j_gene: TRBJ1-1
abundance: -
CDR3nt: TGCAGCGCCGATACAGAGAACACTGAAGCTTTCTTT
CDR3aa: CSADTENTEAFF

v_gene: TRBV14
d_gene: -
j_gene: TRBJ2-1
abundance: -
CDR3nt: TGTGCCAGCAGCCCGACAGGAACCTACAATGAGCAGTTCTTC
CDR3aa: CASSPTGTYNEQFF

v_gene: TRBV29-1
d_gene: -
j_gene: TRBJ1-1
abundance: -
CDR3nt: TGCAGCGTTGTTACTTGGGTGAACACTGAAGCTTTCTTT
CDR3aa: CSVVTWVNTEAFF

v_gene: TRBV4-1
d_gene: -
j_gene: TRBJ2-5
abundance: -
CDR3nt: TGCGCCAGCACCAAGGGCCCATTGTTAGAGACCCAGTACTTC
CDR3aa: CASTKGPLLETQYF

v_gene: TRBV27
d_gene: -
j_gene: TRBJ2-3
abundance: -
CDR3nt: TGTGCCAGCAGCCCGGTCACGGGAGGCACAGATACGCAGTATTTT
CDR3aa: CASSPVTGGTDTQYF

v_gene: TRBV18
d_gene: TRBD1
j_gene: TRBJ1-1
abundance: -
CDR3nt: TGTGCCAGCTCACCGGGGACAGGGCTGGTGACTGAAGCTTTCTTT
CDR3aa: CASSPGTGLVTEAFF

v_gene: TRBV19
d_gene: -
j_gene: TRBJ1-5
abundance: -
CDR3nt: TGTGCCAGTAGAACTACAGATTATAGCAATCAGCCCCAGCATTTT
CDR3aa: CASRTTDYSNQPQHF

v_gene: TRBV27
d_gene: -
j_gene: TRBJ1-1
abundance: -
CDR3nt: TGTGCCAGCAGTAACTCGGTCGCGACGGTTGCAGCTTTCTTT
CDR3aa: CASSNSVATVAAFF

v_gene: TRBV4-1
d_gene: -
j_gene: TRBJ1-3
abundance: -
CDR3nt: TGCGCCAGCAGCCAAGAAACCGCGGCGGACACCATATATTTT
CDR3aa: CASSQETAADTIYF

v_gene: TRBV6-5
d_gene: TRBD2
j_gene: TRBJ2-7
abundance: -
CDR3nt: TGTGCCAGCCACGGGGGGGTAGGAGAGCAGTACTTC
CDR3aa: CASHGGVGEQYF